The 6 T cell receptor beta chains in this list originate from one sample, sequenced in a study of blood T cell repertoires in COVID-19. Sequencing used immunoSEQ multiplex PCR; TCRdb keeps in-frame clones, though not all of them. This sample carries 50,000 to 65,000 clones, around 85% of them seen once, and the ten largest clones take roughly 5%. Sequenced material: peripheral blood. The receptors shown here come from a man aged 35-49 years with active COVID-19.

This chain uses TRBV5-4 with TRBJ2-7, with 10 bases lining up with TRBD2. V lost 3 bases and J lost 4; bases outside the gene matches: 7. Per germline, CDR1 SGHNT and CDR2 YYREEE (reference sequence). This CDR3 region has 15 residues. The chain's CDR3 is CASSSWTSGLYEQYF. CDR3 nucleotides: TGTGCCAGCAGCTCGTGGACTAGCGGCCTATACGAGCAGTACTTC.

The CDR3 region has the DNA TGTGCCAGCATAAAAACAGGGGCTACCGCCTACGAGCAGTACTTC. Translation gives CASIKTGATAYEQYF. The chain employs TRBV28 and TRBJ2-7, with 7 bases lining up with TRBD1. This CDR3 has 15 amino acids. With 7 bases clipped from V and 2 bases from J, the junction kept 11 bases outside the gene matches. From germline, CDR1 is MDHEN and CDR2 SYDVKM.

The V gene is TRBV11-2, the J gene TRBJ2-1; TRBD1 is a possible D gene (6 bases). Germline V lookup: CDR1 SGHAT, CDR2 FQNNGV. The V end lost 0 bases, the J end lost 10 bases, and 19 bases lay between the germline ends. The CDR3 is 16 amino acids. CDR3 nucleotides: TGTGCCAGCAGCTTAGATCGTGGGGGCGCGGCGTGGGAGCAGTTCTTC. Translating it yields CASSLDRGGAAWEQFF.

The chain uses TRBV2 and TRBJ1-4; TRBD1 agrees at 7 bases. The germline V gene encodes CDR1 SNHLY and CDR2 FYNNEI. This CDR3 is built from 15 residues. The V and J ends lost 7 bases and 6 bases, in that order; junction bases with no gene match: 11. CDR3 DNA sequence: TGTGCCAGCACGGGGACAGTTTCTCTCGATGAAAAACTGTTTTTT. Encoded protein: CASTGTVSLDEKLFF.

This clone was counted once. The chain employs TRBV29-1 and TRBJ1-2; D is perhaps TRBD1 (5 bases). The CDR3 length is 12 residues. V was shortened by 2 bases and J by 4 bases, with 8 bases between the two germline ends. CDR1 and CDR2 (germline): SQVTM, ANQGSEA. The CDR3 DNA is TGCAGCGTTGAAACGACAGTCTATGGCTACACCTTC. It specifies CSVETTVYGYTF.

This sequence joins TRBV13 and TRBJ1-1; perhaps TRBD1 as D (5 bases). Per the germline V gene, CDR1 is PRHDT and CDR2 is FYEKMQ (reference sequence). The CDR3 is 13 residues long. With 5 bases removed from V and 3 bases from J, the gap between germline ends came to 10 bases. The CDR3 region has the DNA TGTGCCAGCAGCGTAGACAGTTACACTGAAGCTTTCTTT. Its protein product is CASSVDSYTEAFF. The variable domain in full, with the rest retrieved from reference TRBV13 and TRBJ1-1, is AAGVIQSPRHLIKEKRETATLKCYPIPRHDTVYWYQQGPGQDPQFLISFYEKMQSDKGSIPDRFSAQQFSDYHSELNMSSLELGDSALYFCASSVDSYTEAFFGQGTRLTVV.